The rows below give T cell receptor beta chains drawn from one sample of a study of blood T cell repertoires in COVID-19. The method was immunoSEQ multiplex PCR; TCRdb's version includes in-frame clones alone and lacks a portion of them. The top ten clones hold around 0.7% of a sample with 260,000 or so clones, 88% of them seen once. The material sequenced was peripheral blood. The receptors shown here come from a human donor in a cohort sampled during active COVID-19. Both conserved end residues are part of each CDR3. D genes are given only for firm matches. Where a row states a size, it is once, few, many or the class of an expanded clone; other rows omit it.

D: NA; J: TRBJ1-4; V: TRBV18; size: NA; CDR3: CATFNGVSEKLFF; DNA: TGTGCCACCTTTAACGGAGTAAGTGAAAAACTGTTTTTT
D: NA; J: TRBJ1-1; V: TRBV7-9; size: NA; CDR3: CASSLLGRDTEAFF; DNA: TGTGCCAGCAGCTTATTAGGCCGGGATACTGAAGCTTTCTTT
D: NA; J: TRBJ2-7; V: TRBV3-1/TRBV3-2; size: NA; CDR3: CASSQTGYEQYF; DNA: TGTGCCAGCAGCCAAACTGGTTACGAGCAGTACTTC
D: TRBD2; J: TRBJ2-7; V: TRBV10-3; size: NA; CDR3: CAIRPQGLAAYEQYF; DNA: TGTGCCATCCGTCCACAGGGACTAGCGGCCTACGAGCAGTACTTC
D: NA; J: TRBJ2-7; V: TRBV25-1; size: NA; CDR3: CASTGTNKPYEQYF; DNA: TGTGCCAGCACTGGGACAAACAAGCCTTACGAGCAGTACTTC
D: TRBD1; J: TRBJ2-7; V: TRBV6-5; size: NA; CDR3: CASRGWDRVYEQYF; DNA: TGTGCCAGCAGGGGTTGGGACAGGGTCTACGAGCAGTACTTC
D: NA; J: TRBJ2-1; V: TRBV4-3; size: NA; CDR3: CASSRFGHVDNEQFF; DNA: TGCGCCAGCAGCCGGTTCGGACACGTGGACAATGAGCAGTTCTTC
D: TRBD1; J: TRBJ2-4; V: TRBV7-2; size: NA; CDR3: CASSSSTGRVIQYF; DNA: TGTGCCAGCAGCTCCTCGACAGGGCGGGTCATTCAGTACTTC
D: NA; J: TRBJ1-6; V: TRBV14; size: once; CDR3: CASEQGVGNSPLHF; DNA: TGTGCCAGCGAACAGGGAGTGGGAAATTCACCCCTCCACTTT
D: TRBD1; J: TRBJ1-5; V: TRBV5-5; size: NA; CDR3: CASSLTGGRNQPQHF; DNA: TGTGCCAGCAGTCTGACAGGGGGGCGCAATCAGCCCCAGCATTTT
D: TRBD2; J: TRBJ2-1; V: TRBV7-2; size: once; CDR3: CASSLRLAGGNEQFF; DNA: TGTGCCAGCAGCTTACGACTAGCGGGGGGTAATGAGCAGTTCTTC
D: NA; J: TRBJ2-7; V: TRBV5-3; size: NA; CDR3: CARSLRGKEYF; DNA: TGTGCCAGAAGCTTGAGGGGGAAAGAATACTTC
D: NA; J: TRBJ1-5; V: TRBV6-5; size: NA; CDR3: CAGRVYSNQPQHF; DNA: TGTGCCGGCAGGGTCTATAGCAATCAGCCCCAGCATTTT
D: NA; J: TRBJ2-7; V: TRBV5-1; size: NA; CDR3: CASSRGAYYEQYF; DNA: TGCGCCAGCAGCCGGGGGGCTTACTACGAGCAGTACTTC
D: NA; J: TRBJ1-1; V: TRBV15; size: NA; CDR3: CATSRGQTEAFF; DNA: TGTGCCACCAGCAGAGGACAGACTGAAGCTTTCTTT
D: TRBD2; J: TRBJ2-7; V: TRBV6-2/TRBV6-3; size: NA; CDR3: CASSQASGIGEQYF; DNA: TGTGCCAGCAGTCAAGCTAGCGGGATCGGCGAGCAGTACTTC
D: TRBD1; J: TRBJ1-3; V: TRBV9; size: NA; CDR3: CASSVGGTASGNTIYF; DNA: TGTGCCAGCAGCGTAGGAGGGACAGCCTCTGGAAACACCATATATTTT
D: TRBD1; J: TRBJ2-6; V: TRBV6-5; size: NA; CDR3: CASSLDRGQDVLTF; DNA: TGTGCCAGCAGCCTTGACAGGGGGCAGGACGTCCTGACTTTC
D: NA; J: TRBJ1-5; V: TRBV7-2; size: NA; CDR3: CASSLVRGSNQPQHF; DNA: TGTGCCAGCAGCTTAGTCAGGGGTAGCAATCAGCCCCAGCATTTT
D: TRBD2; J: TRBJ2-3; V: TRBV18; size: NA; CDR3: CASSTTGGPTDTQYF; DNA: TGTGCCAGCTCAACGACGGGGGGGCCCACAGATACGCAGTATTTT
D: NA; J: TRBJ2-7; V: TRBV7-2; size: once; CDR3: CASSLVGQTYEQYF; DNA: TGTGCCAGCAGCTTAGTAGGACAGACCTACGAGCAGTACTTC
D: NA; J: TRBJ2-5; V: TRBV19; size: NA; CDR3: CASMGRGTVPGETQYF; DNA: TGTGCCAGTATGGGACGGGGGACCGTCCCTGGGGAGACCCAGTACTTC
D: NA; J: TRBJ2-5; V: TRBV20-1; size: NA; CDR3: CSAWPQETQYF; DNA: TGCAGTGCGTGGCCCCAAGAGACCCAGTACTTC
D: NA; J: TRBJ1-5; V: TRBV12-5; size: few; CDR3: CASGPGDGNQPQHF; DNA: TGTGCTAGTGGTCCAGGTGACGGCAATCAGCCCCAGCATTTT
D: TRBD1; J: TRBJ2-7; V: TRBV29-1; size: NA; CDR3: CSVERGQGFDEQYF; DNA: TGCAGCGTTGAAAGGGGACAGGGTTTTGACGAGCAGTACTTC
D: NA; J: TRBJ2-7; V: TRBV15; size: NA; CDR3: CATSTFTGGDRAYEQYF; DNA: TGTGCCACCAGCACCTTTACCGGGGGAGACAGAGCCTACGAGCAGTACTTC
D: TRBD1; J: TRBJ1-2; V: TRBV6-5; size: NA; CDR3: CASRPDRGPNYGYTF; DNA: TGTGCCAGCAGGCCTGACAGGGGCCCCAACTATGGCTACACCTTC
D: NA; J: TRBJ1-2; V: TRBV12-5; size: NA; CDR3: CASGLGSGNYGYTF; DNA: TGTGCTAGTGGTCTAGGCTCCGGGAACTATGGCTACACCTTC
D: NA; J: TRBJ1-2; V: TRBV7-9; size: NA; CDR3: CASSPTTGYTF; DNA: TGTGCCAGCAGCCCGACGACAGGCTACACCTTC
D: NA; J: TRBJ1-2; V: TRBV7-2; size: NA; CDR3: CASSLTENYGYTF; DNA: TGTGCCAGCAGCTTGACGGAGAACTATGGCTACACCTTC
D: NA; J: TRBJ2-7; V: TRBV27; size: once; CDR3: CASSLREADEQYF; DNA: TGTGCCAGCAGTCTTCGTGAGGCGGACGAGCAGTACTTC
D: NA; J: TRBJ2-6; V: TRBV11-3; size: NA; CDR3: CASSLGSIGGANVLTF; DNA: TGTGCCAGCAGCTTGGGCTCGATAGGAGGGGCCAACGTCCTGACTTTC
D: NA; J: TRBJ2-2; V: TRBV7-2; size: NA; CDR3: CASSTSRVGTGELFF; DNA: TGTGCCAGCAGCACCAGCAGGGTGGGCACCGGGGAGCTGTTTTTT
D: NA; J: TRBJ2-2; V: TRBV10-3; size: NA; CDR3: CAISEGPVNRAGELFF; DNA: TGTGCCATCAGTGAGGGTCCCGTAAATCGCGCCGGGGAGCTGTTTTTT
D: NA; J: TRBJ1-5; V: TRBV7-2; size: NA; CDR3: CASSAGRTINQPQHF; DNA: TGTGCCAGCAGCGCGGGACGGACCATCAATCAGCCCCAGCATTTT
D: NA; J: TRBJ1-1; V: TRBV5-6; size: NA; CDR3: CASSYLSRKNTEAFF; DNA: TGTGCCAGCAGCTACCTATCCAGGAAGAACACTGAAGCTTTCTTT
D: NA; J: TRBJ1-3; V: TRBV6-5; size: NA; CDR3: CASSYGAIPSGNTIYF; DNA: TGTGCCAGCAGTTACGGGGCAATCCCCTCTGGAAACACCATATATTTT
D: TRBD1; J: TRBJ2-2; V: TRBV18; size: NA; CDR3: CASSPQGTGFGELFF; DNA: TGTGCCAGCTCACCACAAGGGACAGGGTTCGGGGAGCTGTTTTTT
D: NA; J: TRBJ1-3; V: TRBV5-1; size: few; CDR3: CASSWATANSNGNTIYF; DNA: TGCGCCAGCAGCTGGGCGACAGCAAACTCGAACGGGAACACCATATATTTT
D: NA; J: TRBJ1-1; V: TRBV19; size: NA; CDR3: CASSIRGNTEAFF; DNA: TGTGCCAGTAGTATACGAGGTAACACTGAAGCTTTCTTT
D: TRBD1; J: TRBJ2-3; V: TRBV6-5; size: NA; CDR3: CASSYSGTGLADTQYF; DNA: TGTGCCAGCAGTTACTCCGGGACAGGGTTGGCAGATACGCAGTATTTT